The 25 T cell receptor beta chains presented below share a single source sample, sequenced in a study of T cell responses to AZD1222 COVID-19 vaccine. Sequencing was performed with immunoSEQ multiplex PCR; in TCRdb, only in-frame clones are kept and a portion is missing. The sample includes some 100,000 clones, 80% to 95% of them seen just once. Source: peripheral blood, taken 28 days after the second AZD1222 dose. The receptor set was obtained from an adult who received the AZD1222 COVID-19 vaccine.

This chain joins TRBV29-1 and TRBJ2-6; D is perhaps TRBD1 (6 bases). This CDR3 spans 13 amino acids. V was cut by 6 bases and J by 2 bases, with 8 bases left in between. Germline-derived CDR1 and CDR2 are SQVTM and ANQGSEA. The CDR3 DNA follows: TGCAGCGTCTACAGGGCTGGGGCCAACGTCCTGACTTTC. It specifies CSVYRAGANVLTF.

V is TRBV30 and J is TRBJ1-1; D not resolved. Trimming left V 2 bases short and J 3 bases short, with 10 bases between. Germline V gene data show CDR1 as GTSNPN and CDR2 as SVGIG (reference sequence). The CDR3 has 13 amino acids. The CDR3 DNA sequence: TGTGCCTGGAGTCACCGGCGAGACACTGAAGCTTTCTTT. Translation gives CAWSHRRDTEAFF.

The chain has TRBV5-1 and TRBJ1-2, with 9 positions matching TRBD1. This CDR3 comprises 14 residues. V trimming: 3 bases; J trimming: 7 bases; junction bases outside the gene matches: 7. Germline V gene data show CDR1 as SGHRS and CDR2 as YFSETQ. The CDR3 sequence is CASSWGDRAGGYTF. The CDR3 DNA sequence: TGCGCCAGCAGCTGGGGGGACAGGGCAGGTGGCTACACCTTC.

The chain joins TRBV11-2 to TRBJ2-3; possibly TRBD2 for D (7 bases). Germline lookup yields CDR1 SGHAT and CDR2 FQNNGV. V lost 8 bases, J lost 6 bases, and 18 bases lay in between. This CDR3 has 14 amino acids. The CDR3 region has the DNA TGTGCCAGCGGACTCAGGGGAGCGGGGGATACGCAGTATTTT. Translating gives CASGLRGAGDTQYF.

The chain recombines TRBV14 with TRBJ2-2, with 11 bases fitting TRBD1. There are 16 residues in the CDR3. V lost 2 bases, J lost 9 bases, and 8 bases stayed unmatched. Germline CDR1 is SGHDN and CDR2 is FVKESK. The DNA of the CDR3 is TGTGCCAGCAGCCAACTGGACAGGGGGCTTACCCGGGAGCTGTTTTTT. This codes for CASSQLDRGLTRELFF.

In this sample, this clone turned up once. J is TRBJ2-3 and V is TRBV18; 10 nucleotides align to TRBD1. The CDR3 totals 15 residues. Germline CDR1 is KGHSH and CDR2 is LQKENI. After removal of 1 base from V and 3 bases from J, the junction contained 1 base not matched to a gene. This CDR3 is CASSPRQGATDTQYF. The CDR3 DNA reads as TGTGCCAGCTCACCACGACAGGGGGCAACAGATACGCAGTATTTT.

The J gene is TRBJ1-6, the V gene TRBV5-1; a possible D gene is TRBD1 (6 bases). The V gene's germline CDR1 is SGHRS and CDR2 YFSETQ. The length of the CDR3 is 16 residues. Trimming stripped 0 bases from V and 7 bases from J, with 14 bases between. The CDR3 DNA is TGCGCCAGCAGCTTGGATGCCAGGGGATACAATTCACCCCTCCACTTT. Amino acid sequence: CASSLDARGYNSPLHF.

This chain's CDR3 is CASSFLDRESGYTF. The CDR3 DNA follows: TGCGCCAGCAGCTTCCTCGACAGGGAATCTGGCTACACCTTC. The V gene is TRBV5-1, the J gene TRBJ1-2; 7 bases match TRBD1. J gave up 7 bases and V 2 bases, and 8 bases lay outside the gene matches. Germline-derived CDR1 and CDR2 are SGHRS and YFSETQ. The CDR3 contains 14 residues.

The V call is TRBV7-6, the J call TRBJ1-2; TRBD1 aligns across 9 bases. CDR1 is SGHVS and CDR2 is FNYEAQ in the germline V gene. The length of the CDR3 is 15 residues. Trimming removed 2 bases from V and 7 bases from J; junction bases left unmatched: 8. The CDR3 here is CASSLSEDRGFGYTF. CDR3 nucleotides: TGTGCCAGCAGCTTATCGGAGGACAGGGGTTTTGGCTACACCTTC.

V gene TRBV7-2 combines with J gene TRBJ1-2; D not certain. Germline assignment: CDR1 SGHTA and CDR2 FQGNSA. Trimming took off 1 base at V and 8 bases at J, with 14 bases between the two ends. This CDR3 has 14 amino acids. The CDR3 region is CASSLDPGVKGYTF. CDR3 DNA: TGTGCCAGCAGCTTAGATCCGGGCGTGAAGGGCTACACCTTC.

The rearrangement uses TRBV14 and TRBJ1-4; D unresolved. This CDR3 spans 15 amino acids. Trimming took off 4 bases at V and 8 bases at J, with 17 bases between the two ends. Germline assignment: CDR1 SGHDN and CDR2 FVKESK. This CDR3 reads CASSPQRTSREKLFF. CDR3 nucleotide sequence: TGTGCCAGCAGCCCCCAACGGACTTCGCGGGAAAAACTGTTTTTT.

The V and J genes are TRBV4-1 and TRBJ1-4, with D unclear. The CDR3 totals 15 residues. V was shortened by 0 bases and J by 4 bases, with 9 bases between the two germline ends. Germline CDR1 and CDR2: MGHRA and YSYEKL. The chain's CDR3 is CASSQDPDGNEKLFF. In DNA, the CDR3 is TGCGCCAGCAGCCAAGATCCCGACGGTAATGAAAAACTGTTTTTT.

The rearrangement links TRBV5-6 to TRBJ2-5, with 8 bases aligning to TRBD2. This CDR3 contains 16 residues. Germline CDR1 is SGHDT and CDR2 is YYEEEE. Germline trimming cut 1 base from V and 5 bases from J; bases unmatched to any gene: 10. CDR3 in amino acids: CASSLYGGVGTETQYF. In nucleotides, the CDR3 is TGTGCCAGCAGCTTGTACGGGGGGGTTGGAACGGAGACCCAGTACTTC.

The chain recombines TRBV11-2 with TRBJ2-5; no clear D gene. The length of the CDR3 is 13 residues. Trimming left V 3 bases short and J 3 bases short, with 8 bases between. Germline CDR1 reads SGHAT; CDR2 reads FQNNGV. The CDR3 region has the DNA TGTGCCAGCAGCTTCGGGCAGAAAGAGACCCAGTACTTC. It encodes CASSFGQKETQYF.

This clone occurred a few times. This rearrangement joins TRBV7-8 to TRBJ2-5; D perhaps matches TRBD1 (6 bases). Deletions cut 4 bases from V and 2 bases from J, with 8 bases between. This CDR3 is built from 13 residues. The germline CDR1 and CDR2 sequences are SGHVS and FQNEAQ. This CDR3 is CASSSQGQETQYF. CDR3 nucleotides: TGTGCCAGCAGCTCTCAGGGGCAAGAGACCCAGTACTTC.

The gene calls are TRBV4-3 and TRBJ1-6; 8 nucleotides line up with TRBD1. Per the germline V gene, CDR1 is LGHNA and CDR2 is YSLEER. V shed 0 bases, J shed 9 bases, and the junction held 7 bases outside the gene matches. CDR3 length: 16 residues. The CDR3 DNA is TGCGCCAGCAGCCAAGATCGCCAGGGGGCACTTTCACCCCTCCACTTT. This encodes CASSQDRQGALSPLHF.

The chain uses TRBV12-3 or TRBV12-4 and TRBJ1-4; the D gene is possibly TRBD1 (5 bases). The length of the CDR3 is 13 residues. The V gene lost 10 bases and the J gene lost 10 bases, with 19 bases spanning the gap. CDR3: CAIPGRPGGKLFF. CDR3 nucleotide sequence: TGTGCCATCCCGGGACGCCCTGGGGGAAAACTGTTTTTT.

The CDR3 loop reads CASSVLAGDTGTQYF. The DNA of the CDR3 is TGTGCCAGCAGCGTACTAGCGGGGGATACCGGGACCCAGTACTTC. The genes are TRBV9 and TRBJ2-5; TRBD2 matches 10 bases. The CDR3 loop spans 15 amino acids. Trimming took 1 base from V and 7 from J; bases not matched to a gene: 7. CDR1 and CDR2 (germline): SGDLS, YYNGEE. The variable domain in full, completed from reference TRBV9 and TRBJ2-5, reads DSGVTQTPKHLITATGQRVTLRCSPRSGDLSVYWYQQSLDQGLQFLIQYYNGEERAKGNILERFSAQQFPDLHSELNLSSLELGDSALYFCASSVLAGDTGTQYFGPGTRLLVL.

The gene calls are TRBV6-2 or TRBV6-3 and TRBJ1-1; D possibly corresponds to TRBD1 (5 bases). This CDR3 has 16 amino acids. Deletions cut 4 bases from V and 0 bases from J, with 15 bases between. Germline assignment: CDR1 MNHEY and CDR2 SVGEGT. The DNA for the CDR3 is TGTGCCAGCAGTTGGACCGTCGACAGCATGAACACTGAAGCTTTCTTT. Amino acid sequence: CASSWTVDSMNTEAFF.

This rearrangement joins TRBV7-2 to TRBJ2-7, with D tentatively TRBD2 (5 bases). CDR3 length: 12 amino acids. The germline V gene encodes CDR1 SGHTA and CDR2 FQGNSA. The germline V and J ends were trimmed by 4 bases and 2 bases, with 6 bases remaining between them. This chain's CDR3 is CASSSGAYEQYF. The DNA for the CDR3 is TGTGCCAGCAGCTCCGGGGCCTACGAGCAGTACTTC.

The genes are TRBV6-5 and TRBJ1-3; no reliable D call. The germline CDR1 and CDR2 sequences are MNHEY and SVGAGI. V shed 7 bases and J shed 1 base, with 14 bases lying between them. The CDR3 has 15 amino acids. The CDR3 DNA reads TGTGCCAGCACCTCGACTTTGGGGTCTGGAAACACCATATATTTT. This translates into CASTSTLGSGNTIYF.

This chain connects TRBV14 to TRBJ1-2, with no clear D. CDR1 is SGHDN, CDR2 FVKESK, per germline. This CDR3 has 14 residues. V shed 2 bases and J shed 8 bases, with 15 bases lying between them. As DNA, the CDR3 is TGTGCCAGCAGCCAATTTCGGGAGGGCGAAGGCTACACCTTC. It is translated as CASSQFREGEGYTF.

The chain has TRBV5-1 and TRBJ1-1; D remains ambiguous. CDR1 is SGHRS, CDR2 YFSETQ, per germline. The CDR3 consists of 14 residues. Trimming took 3 bases from V and 4 from J, leaving 13 bases between them. CDR3 coding DNA: TGCGCCAGCAGCTCGGCCCTTACGGGCACTGAAGCTTTCTTT. This encodes CASSSALTGTEAFF.

The genes are TRBV29-1 and TRBJ2-3; 7 bases map to TRBD2. The germline gives CDR1 SQVTM, CDR2 ANQGSEA. The CDR3 totals 14 residues. Trimming removed 7 bases from V and 0 bases from J; junction bases left unmatched: 7. The CDR3 sequence is CSGGRAASTDTQYF. Written as DNA, the CDR3 is TGCAGCGGGGGGAGGGCTGCCAGCACAGATACGCAGTATTTT.

The chain combines TRBV12-3 or TRBV12-4 with TRBJ1-5; D gene unclear. V lost 2 bases and J 9 bases, leaving 11 bases between the germline ends. This CDR3 has 13 residues. CDR3 residues: CASSLKAEGPQHF. The CDR3 DNA reads TGTGCCAGCAGTTTAAAGGCGGAGGGGCCCCAGCATTTT.